These T cell receptor beta chains were read from a single sample in a study of early stage breast cancer tumors. Sequenced by immunoSEQ multiplex PCR; TCRdb stores in-frame clones only, minus some. The sample carries 55,000 to 70,000 clones, approximately 80% recorded once. Specimen: blood. The source of these receptors is a person aged 35-49 years with breast cancer. Both conserved end residues are part of each CDR3. Fields, in order: clone size, J gene, D gene, V gene, CDR3 protein, CDR3 DNA. D genes are given only for firm matches. Part of the rows lack a size; the others show once, few, many or a class for expanded clones.

clone size: once; J gene: TRBJ1-4; D gene: TRBD1; V gene: TRBV19; CDR3 protein: CASSIQGASEKLFF; CDR3 DNA: TGTGCCAGTAGTATACAGGGGGCGTCCGAAAAACTGTTTTTT
clone size: -; J gene: TRBJ2-7; D gene: -; V gene: TRBV5-1; CDR3 protein: CASSPGAGYSYEQYF; CDR3 DNA: TGCGCCAGCAGCCCTGGGGCAGGCTACTCCTACGAGCAGTACTTC
clone size: -; J gene: TRBJ2-2; D gene: -; V gene: TRBV9; CDR3 protein: CASSEDDSPGELFF; CDR3 DNA: TGTGCCAGCAGCGAGGACGATAGCCCCGGGGAGCTGTTTTTT
clone size: -; J gene: TRBJ2-1; D gene: -; V gene: TRBV6-5; CDR3 protein: CASSKEDRIYNEQFF; CDR3 DNA: TGTGCCAGCAGCAAAGAGGACAGAATTTACAATGAGCAGTTCTTC
clone size: few; J gene: TRBJ1-5; D gene: -; V gene: TRBV6-5; CDR3 protein: CASSYRSSEPQHF; CDR3 DNA: TGTGCCAGCAGTTACCGAAGCTCGGAGCCCCAGCATTTT
clone size: -; J gene: TRBJ2-3; D gene: -; V gene: TRBV6-6; CDR3 protein: CASSYSGLSTDTQYF; CDR3 DNA: TGTGCCAGCAGTTACTCGGGACTGAGCACAGATACGCAGTATTTT
clone size: -; J gene: TRBJ2-3; D gene: TRBD1; V gene: TRBV7-2; CDR3 protein: CASSKGQGVDTQYF; CDR3 DNA: TGTGCCAGCAGCAAGGGACAGGGGGTTGATACGCAGTATTTT
clone size: -; J gene: TRBJ1-2; D gene: TRBD1; V gene: TRBV29-1; CDR3 protein: CSVGQGAGGYTF; CDR3 DNA: TGCAGCGTTGGACAGGGGGCGGGAGGCTACACCTTC
clone size: -; J gene: TRBJ2-7; D gene: -; V gene: TRBV12-2; CDR3 protein: CASRFWAYEQYF; CDR3 DNA: TGTGCAAGTCGCTTTTGGGCTTACGAGCAGTACTTC
clone size: -; J gene: TRBJ2-7; D gene: -; V gene: TRBV5-4; CDR3 protein: CASSVGREPYEQYF; CDR3 DNA: TGTGCCAGCAGCGTGGGCAGGGAACCGTACGAGCAGTACTTC
clone size: -; J gene: TRBJ1-1; D gene: -; V gene: TRBV6-6; CDR3 protein: CASSYFGGQGEAFF; CDR3 DNA: TGTGCCAGCAGTTACTTCGGGGGGCAAGGTGAAGCTTTCTTT
clone size: -; J gene: TRBJ2-7; D gene: -; V gene: TRBV10-3; CDR3 protein: CAISESLQSYEQYF; CDR3 DNA: TGTGCCATCAGTGAGTCACTACAATCCTACGAGCAGTACTTC
clone size: -; J gene: TRBJ2-1; D gene: -; V gene: TRBV20-1; CDR3 protein: CSARGYNEQFF; CDR3 DNA: TGCAGTGCTAGAGGGTACAATGAGCAGTTCTTC
clone size: few; J gene: TRBJ2-5; D gene: -; V gene: TRBV4-1; CDR3 protein: CASSQFRGETQYF; CDR3 DNA: TGCGCCAGCAGCCAGTTCCGGGGAGAGACCCAGTACTTC
clone size: -; J gene: TRBJ2-2; D gene: TRBD2; V gene: TRBV28; CDR3 protein: CASTSPRRGAPVGELFF; CDR3 DNA: TGTGCCAGCACTAGTCCCCGGCGGGGGGCGCCGGTCGGGGAGCTGTTTTTT
clone size: -; J gene: TRBJ1-4; D gene: -; V gene: TRBV21-1; CDR3 protein: CASSTRDSDNEKLFF; CDR3 DNA: TGTGCCAGCAGCACCCGGGACAGTGATAATGAAAAACTGTTTTTT
clone size: -; J gene: TRBJ2-2; D gene: -; V gene: TRBV11-2; CDR3 protein: CASSPRDSRSPGELFF; CDR3 DNA: TGTGCCAGCAGCCCTCGGGACTCCCGAAGTCCGGGGGAGCTGTTTTTT
clone size: -; J gene: TRBJ2-2; D gene: TRBD2; V gene: TRBV28; CDR3 protein: CASSHSGLAGVTGELFF; CDR3 DNA: TGTGCCAGCAGTCACTCGGGACTAGCGGGAGTTACCGGGGAGCTGTTTTTT
clone size: few; J gene: TRBJ2-1; D gene: TRBD2; V gene: TRBV10-3; CDR3 protein: CAISDSIPSGWGNEQFF; CDR3 DNA: TGTGCCATCAGTGACTCAATTCCTAGCGGGTGGGGGAATGAGCAGTTCTTC
clone size: -; J gene: TRBJ2-3; D gene: -; V gene: TRBV5-4; CDR3 protein: CATSGKQTSTDTQYF; CDR3 DNA: TGTGCCACCTCCGGCAAGCAGACTAGCACAGATACGCAGTATTTT
clone size: -; J gene: TRBJ1-1; D gene: -; V gene: TRBV5-1; CDR3 protein: CASSMTENTEAFF; CDR3 DNA: TGCGCCAGCAGCATGACAGAGAACACTGAAGCTTTCTTT
clone size: -; J gene: TRBJ2-1; D gene: TRBD2; V gene: TRBV11-2; CDR3 protein: CASSPSGRLANEQFF; CDR3 DNA: TGTGCCAGCAGCCCTAGCGGGAGATTGGCAAATGAGCAGTTCTTC
clone size: -; J gene: TRBJ2-7; D gene: -; V gene: TRBV28; CDR3 protein: CASSLGAPNSYEQYF; CDR3 DNA: TGTGCCAGCAGTTTGGGAGCGCCCAATTCCTACGAGCAGTACTTC
clone size: few; J gene: TRBJ2-7; D gene: TRBD2; V gene: TRBV5-1; CDR3 protein: CASSLVAGGPDEQYF; CDR3 DNA: TGCGCCAGCAGCTTGGTGGCGGGAGGGCCTGACGAGCAGTACTTC
clone size: -; J gene: TRBJ2-1; D gene: -; V gene: TRBV12-5; CDR3 protein: CASGLDGAWNEQFF; CDR3 DNA: TGTGCTAGTGGTTTGGATGGGGCGTGGAATGAGCAGTTCTTC
clone size: -; J gene: TRBJ2-1; D gene: -; V gene: TRBV18; CDR3 protein: CASSSPGPQFGNEQFF; CDR3 DNA: TGTGCCAGCTCGTCCCCGGGACCCCAATTCGGCAATGAGCAGTTCTTC
clone size: -; J gene: TRBJ1-5; D gene: -; V gene: TRBV28; CDR3 protein: CASSLGGARLQPQHF; CDR3 DNA: TGTGCCAGCAGTTTAGGGGGGGCGCGTCTTCAGCCCCAGCATTTT
clone size: few; J gene: TRBJ2-1; D gene: TRBD2; V gene: TRBV12-5; CDR3 protein: CASGLTLSSSGGYNEQFF; CDR3 DNA: TGTGCTAGTGGTTTGACCTTATCTTCTAGCGGGGGCTACAATGAGCAGTTCTTC
clone size: -; J gene: TRBJ1-4; D gene: -; V gene: TRBV28; CDR3 protein: CASSIGGSEKLFF; CDR3 DNA: TGTGCCAGCAGTATTGGGGGTAGTGAAAAACTGTTTTTT
clone size: -; J gene: TRBJ1-3; D gene: -; V gene: TRBV9; CDR3 protein: CASSPPGATGNTIYF; CDR3 DNA: TGTGCCAGCAGCCCTCCGGGGGCAACAGGAAACACCATATATTTT
clone size: -; J gene: TRBJ2-1; D gene: TRBD2; V gene: TRBV4-1; CDR3 protein: CASSQGRTSGKNEQFF; CDR3 DNA: TGCGCCAGCAGCCAAGGCCGGACTAGCGGGAAGAATGAGCAGTTCTTC
clone size: -; J gene: TRBJ1-2; D gene: -; V gene: TRBV7-9; CDR3 protein: CASSLEADYGYTF; CDR3 DNA: TGTGCCAGCAGCTTAGAGGCAGACTATGGCTACACCTTC
clone size: -; J gene: TRBJ1-1; D gene: -; V gene: TRBV7-9; CDR3 protein: CASSSTDRNTEAFF; CDR3 DNA: TGTGCCAGCAGCTCGACTGACAGGAACACTGAAGCTTTCTTT
clone size: once; J gene: TRBJ1-1; D gene: -; V gene: TRBV28; CDR3 protein: CASWVGGNTEAFF; CDR3 DNA: TGTGCCAGCTGGGTGGGCGGGAACACTGAAGCTTTCTTT
clone size: few; J gene: TRBJ1-2; D gene: -; V gene: TRBV27; CDR3 protein: CASSMGYGYTF; CDR3 DNA: TGTGCCAGCAGTATGGGTTATGGCTACACCTTC
clone size: few; J gene: TRBJ1-1; D gene: -; V gene: TRBV6-6; CDR3 protein: CASSYFGSENTEAFF; CDR3 DNA: TGTGCCAGCAGTTACTTCGGGTCGGAGAACACTGAAGCTTTCTTT
clone size: -; J gene: TRBJ2-5; D gene: TRBD2; V gene: TRBV6-6; CDR3 protein: CASSLTSGVKTQYF; CDR3 DNA: TGTGCCAGCAGTCTTACTAGCGGGGTAAAGACCCAGTACTTC
clone size: -; J gene: TRBJ2-2; D gene: -; V gene: TRBV19; CDR3 protein: CASSISINTGELFF; CDR3 DNA: TGTGCCAGTAGTATATCAATCAACACCGGGGAGCTGTTTTTT
clone size: few; J gene: TRBJ2-1; D gene: -; V gene: TRBV19; CDR3 protein: CASSTGGSYNEQFF; CDR3 DNA: TGTGCCAGTAGTACAGGGGGGAGCTACAATGAGCAGTTCTTC
clone size: few; J gene: TRBJ2-7; D gene: TRBD2; V gene: TRBV29-1; CDR3 protein: CSAYREGLGEQYF; CDR3 DNA: TGCAGCGCCTACCGGGAGGGCCTCGGCGAGCAGTACTTC
clone size: -; J gene: TRBJ1-2; D gene: -; V gene: TRBV5-4; CDR3 protein: CASSLVGGVFYGYTF; CDR3 DNA: TGTGCCAGCAGCTTGGTAGGGGGAGTGTTCTATGGCTACACCTTC
clone size: -; J gene: TRBJ2-7; D gene: -; V gene: TRBV5-8; CDR3 protein: CASSALIPSYEQYF; CDR3 DNA: TGTGCCAGCAGCGCTTTAATCCCCTCCTACGAGCAGTACTTC
clone size: -; J gene: TRBJ2-7; D gene: -; V gene: TRBV21-1; CDR3 protein: CASSKETQPGEQYF; CDR3 DNA: TGTGCCAGCAGCAAAGAGACCCAGCCCGGAGAGCAGTACTTC
clone size: -; J gene: TRBJ1-5; D gene: -; V gene: TRBV28; CDR3 protein: CASRSLNNQPQHF; CDR3 DNA: TGTGCCAGCAGATCCCTAAACAATCAGCCCCAGCATTTT
clone size: -; J gene: TRBJ2-3; D gene: -; V gene: TRBV27; CDR3 protein: CASSLSQGRSSTDTQYF; CDR3 DNA: TGTGCCAGCAGTTTATCCCAAGGACGGTCTAGCACAGATACGCAGTATTTT
clone size: -; J gene: TRBJ1-5; D gene: -; V gene: TRBV9; CDR3 protein: CASSVGPGQEPQHF; CDR3 DNA: TGTGCCAGCAGCGTAGGTCCAGGGCAGGAGCCCCAGCATTTT
clone size: -; J gene: TRBJ2-1; D gene: TRBD2; V gene: TRBV5-6; CDR3 protein: CASSVQREEQFF; CDR3 DNA: TGTGCCAGCAGTGTACAGCGGGAGGAGCAGTTCTTC
clone size: once; J gene: TRBJ2-7; D gene: -; V gene: TRBV29-1; CDR3 protein: CSVEEHSSYEQYF; CDR3 DNA: TGCAGCGTTGAAGAACACAGCTCCTACGAGCAGTACTTC
clone size: -; J gene: TRBJ1-1; D gene: -; V gene: TRBV5-1; CDR3 protein: CASSSNPYYTEAFF; CDR3 DNA: TGCGCCAGCAGCTCCAACCCTTATTACACTGAAGCTTTCTTT
clone size: -; J gene: TRBJ2-6; D gene: TRBD2; V gene: TRBV6-6; CDR3 protein: CASGGRSAGANVLTF; CDR3 DNA: TGTGCCAGCGGCGGGAGAAGCGCTGGGGCCAACGTCCTGACTTTC
clone size: -; J gene: TRBJ1-2; D gene: TRBD1; V gene: TRBV6-5; CDR3 protein: CASSYPRGQGGHGYTF; CDR3 DNA: TGTGCCAGCAGTTACCCCCGGGGACAGGGAGGGCATGGCTACACCTTC
clone size: -; J gene: TRBJ2-3; D gene: -; V gene: TRBV30; CDR3 protein: CAWRGAVSTDTQYF; CDR3 DNA: TGTGCCTGGAGAGGGGCGGTTAGCACAGATACGCAGTATTTT
clone size: few; J gene: TRBJ2-7; D gene: TRBD2; V gene: TRBV28; CDR3 protein: CASSLGIAGGSYEQYF; CDR3 DNA: TGTGCCAGCAGTTTGGGTATAGCGGGGGGTTCCTACGAGCAGTACTTC
clone size: -; J gene: TRBJ1-5; D gene: -; V gene: TRBV27; CDR3 protein: CASSLERGNQPQHF; CDR3 DNA: TGTGCCAGCAGTTTAGAGAGGGGCAATCAGCCCCAGCATTTT
clone size: -; J gene: TRBJ1-5; D gene: -; V gene: TRBV7-9; CDR3 protein: CASSSRDGNQPQHF; CDR3 DNA: TGTGCCAGCAGCTCAAGGGACGGCAATCAGCCCCAGCATTTT
clone size: -; J gene: TRBJ1-1; D gene: -; V gene: TRBV6-4; CDR3 protein: CASSVRRGRPEAFF; CDR3 DNA: TGTGCCAGCAGTGTAAGACGGGGGAGGCCTGAAGCTTTCTTT
clone size: few; J gene: TRBJ1-5; D gene: -; V gene: TRBV30; CDR3 protein: CAWDSGSNQPQHF; CDR3 DNA: TGTGCCTGGGACTCAGGGAGCAATCAGCCCCAGCATTTT